This TCR beta chain was sequenced during a study of cytotoxic CD8 clonotypes in ibrutinib-treated CLL. Study-level points and caveats: Public clonotypes, found uncommonly, either contracted or stayed stable on treatment.

Cryopreserved PBMCs were the source of around 2 micrograms of genomic DNA, which went to TCR beta libraries. Using immunoSEQ multiplex PCR, the repertoire was profiled, and TCRdb retains in-frame clones only, with some absent. The data contain fewer than 400,000 clones, 67% of them singletons. Concerning this clone itself: Its target is not known.

Trimming shortened V by 4 bases and J by 0 bases, and 10 bases separated the two germline ends. This CDR3 comprises 14 residues. Germline lookup yields CDR1 LGHNA and CDR2 YNFKEQ. Source: PBMCs, taken after 36 months of ibrutinib treatment. The receptor was derived from a human donor with chronic lymphocytic leukemia. The chain combines TRBV4-2 with TRBJ2-7; D possibly matches TRBD1 or TRBD2 (6 bases each). CDR3 in DNA: TGTGCCAGCAGCCGGGGGGCAGACTCCTACGAGCAGTACTTC. Amino acid sequence: CASSRGADSYEQYF.